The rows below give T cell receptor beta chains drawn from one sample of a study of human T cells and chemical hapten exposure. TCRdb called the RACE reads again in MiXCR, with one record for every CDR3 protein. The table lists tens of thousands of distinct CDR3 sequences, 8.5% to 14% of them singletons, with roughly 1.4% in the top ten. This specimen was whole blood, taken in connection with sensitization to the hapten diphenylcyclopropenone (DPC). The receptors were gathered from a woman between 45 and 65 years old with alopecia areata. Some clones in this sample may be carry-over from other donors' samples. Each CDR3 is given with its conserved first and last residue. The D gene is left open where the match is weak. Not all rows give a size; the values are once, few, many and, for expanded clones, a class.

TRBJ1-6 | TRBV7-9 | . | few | CASSSGASNSPLHF | TGTGCCAGCAGCTCCGGAGCCAGCAATTCACCCCTCCACTTT
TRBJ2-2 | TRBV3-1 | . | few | CASSQVRSGELFF | TGTGCCAGCAGCCAAGTTAGGTCCGGGGAGCTGTTTTTT
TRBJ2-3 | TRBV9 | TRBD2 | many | CASSKTSGGQPDTQYF | TGTGCCAGCAGCAAGACTAGCGGGGGGCAGCCAGATACGCAGTATTTT
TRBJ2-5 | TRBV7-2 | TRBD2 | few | CASSYNPGLAGEETQYF | TGTGCCAGCAGCTACAATCCGGGACTAGCGGGGGAAGAGACCCAGTACTTC
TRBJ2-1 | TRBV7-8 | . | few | CASTTLYNRVVNEQFF | TGTGCCAGCACCACACTCTATAACCGAGTAGTCAATGAGCAGTTCTTC
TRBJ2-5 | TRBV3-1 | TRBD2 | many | CASSQDRLAGIPVETQYF | TGTGCCAGCAGCCAAGACCGACTAGCGGGGATACCGGTAGAGACCCAGTACTTC
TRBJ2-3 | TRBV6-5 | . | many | CASSYQAASTDTQYF | TGTGCCAGCAGTTACCAGGCAGCTAGCACAGATACGCAGTATTTT
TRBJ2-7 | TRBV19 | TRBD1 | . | CASSTRGVGTGRGSYEQYF | TGTGCCAGTAGTACGCGAGGAGTCGGGACAGGGAGAGGCTCCTACGAGCAGTACTTC
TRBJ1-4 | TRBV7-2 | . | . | CASSLTPGTNEKLFF | TGTGCCAGCAGCTTAACCCCAGGGACTAATGAAAAACTGTTTTTT
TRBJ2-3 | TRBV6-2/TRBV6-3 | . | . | CASSYLGPADTQYF | TGTGCCAGCAGTTACTTAGGACCCGCAGATACGCAGTATTTT
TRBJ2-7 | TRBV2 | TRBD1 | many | CASTPGQGFEQYF | TGTGCCAGTACACCGGGACAGGGTTTCGAGCAGTACTTC
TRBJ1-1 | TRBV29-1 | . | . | CSVEERARRAFF | TGCAGCGTTGAAGAGAGGGCACGGAGAGCTTTCTTT
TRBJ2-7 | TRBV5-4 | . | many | CASSPSPNEAGDYEQYF | TGTGCCAGCAGCCCTTCCCCGAACGAGGCAGGGGATTACGAGCAGTACTTC
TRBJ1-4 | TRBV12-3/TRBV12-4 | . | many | CASSLGAGSHEKLFF | TGTGCCAGCAGTTTAGGGGCGGGATCGCATGAAAAACTGTTTTTT
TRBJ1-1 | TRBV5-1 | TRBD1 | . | CASSSLTGAEAFF | TGCGCCAGCAGCTCCTTGACAGGGGCTGAAGCTTTCTTT
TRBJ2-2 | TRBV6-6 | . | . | CASRDEGRKNTGELFF | TGTGCCAGCAGGGACGAGGGGCGGAAGAACACCGGGGAGCTGTTTTTT
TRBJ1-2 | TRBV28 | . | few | CASSNDVNGYTF | TGTGCCAGCAGTAACGATGTAAATGGCTACACCTTC
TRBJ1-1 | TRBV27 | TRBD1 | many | CASSSQGAYTEAFF | TGTGCCAGCAGTTCACAGGGGGCTTACACTGAAGCTTTCTTT
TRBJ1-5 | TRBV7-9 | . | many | CASSLDGLNQPQHF | TGTGCCAGCAGCTTGGACGGACTAAATCAGCCCCAGCATTTT
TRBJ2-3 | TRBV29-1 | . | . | CSVGSLETYTQYF | TGCAGCGTTGGGTCACTTGAGACCTATACGCAGTATTTT
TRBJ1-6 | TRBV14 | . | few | CASSQGAGSNSPLHF | TGTGCCAGCAGCCAAGGCGCGGGGAGCAATTCACCCCTCCACTTT
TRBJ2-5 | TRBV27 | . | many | CASSPTGDWAWTQYF | TGTGCCAGCAGCCCGACGGGAGACTGGGCGTGGACCCAGTACTTC
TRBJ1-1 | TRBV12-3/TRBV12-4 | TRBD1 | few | CASSPGQGVNPEAFF | TGTGCCAGCAGTCCGGGACAGGGGGTTAACCCTGAAGCTTTCTTT
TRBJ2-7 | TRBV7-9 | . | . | CASSFIKGASYEQYF | TGTGCCAGCAGCTTCATCAAGGGTGCCTCCTACGAGCAGTACTTC
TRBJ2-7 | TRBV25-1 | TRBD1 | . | CASTGQGDYEQYF | TGTGCCAGCACGGGACAGGGGGACTACGAGCAGTACTTC
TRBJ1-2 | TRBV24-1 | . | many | CASGTPGTYGYTF | TGTGCCTCTGGAACCCCGGGAACTTATGGCTACACCTTC
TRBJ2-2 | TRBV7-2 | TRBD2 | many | CASSLMGLAASTGELFF | TGTGCCAGCAGCTTAATGGGACTAGCCGCGTCCACCGGGGAGCTGTTTTTT
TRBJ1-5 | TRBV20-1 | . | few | CSARGHGEKPPYSNQPQHF | TGCAGTGCTCGAGGACACGGAGAGAAACCTCCCTATAGCAATCAGCCCCAGCATTTT
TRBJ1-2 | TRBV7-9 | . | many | CASSPVPLYGKYGYTF | TGTGCCAGCAGCCCGGTCCCCCTATATGGAAAATATGGCTACACCTTC
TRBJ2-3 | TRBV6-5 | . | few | CASQGSTDTQYF | TGTGCCAGCCAGGGGAGCACAGATACGCAGTATTTT
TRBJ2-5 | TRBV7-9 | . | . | CASSLVDTQETQYF | TGTGCCAGCAGCTTAGTGGACACACAAGAGACCCAGTACTTC
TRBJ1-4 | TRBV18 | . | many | CASSRGPDEKLFF | TGTGCCAGCTCACGTGGACCCGATGAAAAACTGTTTTTT
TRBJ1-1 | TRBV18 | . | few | CASSLSRGEAFF | TGTGCCAGCTCACTCTCCCGGGGGGAAGCTTTCTTT
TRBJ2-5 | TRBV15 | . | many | CATSRLAETQYF | TGTGCCACCAGCAGGCTGGCGGAGACCCAGTACTTC
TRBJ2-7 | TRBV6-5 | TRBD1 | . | CASSPIRDSFSQQYF | TGTGCCAGCAGCCCGATCCGGGACAGCTTCAGTCAGCAGTACTTC
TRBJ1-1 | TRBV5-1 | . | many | CASTLGGLNTEAFF | TGCGCCAGCACCCTGGGGGGGCTGAACACTGAAGCTTTCTTT
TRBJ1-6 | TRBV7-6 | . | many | CASSLESSYNSPLHF | TGTGCCAGCAGCTTAGAGAGCTCCTATAATTCACCCCTCCACTTT
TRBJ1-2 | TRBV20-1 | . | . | CSAGGRQQGYTF | TGCAGTGCAGGGGGACGCCAGCAAGGCTACACCTTC
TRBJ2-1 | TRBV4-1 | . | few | CASSPQGPGGGSYNEQFF | TGCGCCAGCAGCCCACAGGGTCCGGGAGGAGGCTCCTACAATGAGCAGTTCTTC
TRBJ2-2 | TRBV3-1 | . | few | CASSPPANTGELFF | TGTGCCAGCAGCCCACCGGCGAACACCGGGGAGCTGTTTTTT
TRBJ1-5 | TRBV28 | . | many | CASSLGHRVGSNQPQHF | TGTGCCAGCAGTTTGGGACACAGGGTGGGAAGCAATCAGCCCCAGCATTTT
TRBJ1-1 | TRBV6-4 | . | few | CASSDQGPNTEAFF | TGTGCCAGCAGTGACCAGGGACCGAACACTGAAGCTTTCTTT
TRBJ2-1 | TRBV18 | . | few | CASSPLSRASYNEQFF | TGTGCCAGCTCACCACTTAGCAGGGCATCCTACAATGAGCAGTTCTTC
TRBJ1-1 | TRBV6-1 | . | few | CASRGPGEAFF | TGTGCCAGCCGCGGTCCGGGTGAAGCTTTCTTT
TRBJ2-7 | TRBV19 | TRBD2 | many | CASSHFSGEKYEQYF | TGTGCCAGTAGTCACTTTAGCGGGGAGAAGTACGAGCAGTACTTC
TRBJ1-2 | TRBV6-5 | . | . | CASSYSAGANYGYTF | TGTGCCAGCAGTTACTCGGCAGGAGCTAACTATGGCTACACCTTC
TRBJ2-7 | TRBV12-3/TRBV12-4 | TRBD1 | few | CASSPDRVNYEQYF | TGTGCCAGCAGTCCCGACAGGGTCAACTACGAGCAGTACTTC
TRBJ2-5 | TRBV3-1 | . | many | CASSQGTLEETQYF | TGTGCCAGCAGCCAAGGGACTTTAGAAGAGACCCAGTACTTC
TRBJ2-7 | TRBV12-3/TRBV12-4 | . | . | CASSSGGAYEQHF | TGTGCCAGCAGTTCAGGCGGTGCCTACGAGCAGCACTTC
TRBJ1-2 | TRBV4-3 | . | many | CASSQDNQHYGYTF | TGCGCCAGCAGCCAAGATAACCAGCACTATGGCTACACCTTC
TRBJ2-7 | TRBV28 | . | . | CASSFRNEQYF | TGTGCCAGCAGTTTTAGGAACGAGCAGTACTTC